This T cell receptor (beta chain) was observed in a study of T cell repertoires in cytomegalovirus infection. Whole-study context: Indications of both CMV infection and matching HLA type were provided by public TCR beta signatures.

Study-level results: Clonotypes of TCR beta that were HLA-C-restricted and CMV-specific dominated the ex vivo response.

The CDR3 consists of 19 residues. The ends were cut back, 0 bases at V and 8 bases at J, with 26 bases in the middle. Germline CDR1 is SGHAT and CDR2 is FQNNGV. A remark on this clonotype: No antigen is known for it.

MiXCR, run by TCRdb on the reads, gives a single entry per CDR3 protein. Here the sample spans a few hundred thousand distinct CDR3 sequences, roughly 9.5% being singletons. The clonotype comes from a human donor in good health (CMV status not recorded). Some clones in this sample may be carry-over from other donors' samples. The rearrangement uses TRBV11-2 and TRBJ2-1; D perhaps matches TRBD2 (6 bases). The sample was PBMCs. DNA of the CDR3: TGTGCCAGCAGCTTAGATCTTAGGGGACTTACCCCTAAAAGGGATGAGCAGTTCTTC. Translation gives CASSLDLRGLTPKRDEQFF.